This T cell receptor beta chain emerged from a study of cytomegalovirus exposure and HLA in healthy donors. Study-wide points: The listing of roughly 160 TCR beta chains classed them as cytomegalovirus-associated. Through in vitro validation, three CMV-associated chains were shown to be specific for CMV antigens. According to a subsequent analysis, TCR clusters identified in the first cohort showed a tendency to co-occur across the approximately 120 validation repertoires.

Remarks on this clone: What it binds is unknown.

The CDR3 length is 17 residues. V was trimmed by 5 bases and J by 4 bases, leaving 19 bases between them. Germline-derived CDR1 and CDR2 are SGHNT and YYREEE (reference sequence). Only in-frame clones appear in the TCRdb table, and some are missing; sequencing was by immunoSEQ multiplex PCR. Here the sample spans some 130,000 clones, approximately 80% being singletons. The donors were in the 120-subject validation cohort, distinct from the roughly 700-subject first cohort. This receptor was obtained from a man aged 30-40 years in good health and CMV-seropositive. Sequencing was carried out using PBMCs. This rearrangement joins TRBV5-4 to TRBJ2-6; D is perhaps TRBD2 (7 bases). The CDR3 sequence is CASSYRGGKAGANVLTF. The DNA for the CDR3 is TGTGCCAGCAGTTATAGGGGGGGTAAGGCGGGGGCCAACGTCCTGACTTTC.